This is a list of T cell receptor beta chains from one sample in a study of Graves' ophthalmopathy and Graves' hyperthyroidism. Each CDR3 protein gets one entry after TCRdb re-called the multiplex PCR reads with MiXCR. The table has approximately 700,000 distinct CDR3 sequences, around 40% seen once. The sequencing input was peripheral blood. These receptors came from an adult man with Graves' ophthalmopathy. Each CDR3 is given with its conserved first and last residue. D genes are given only for firm matches. Some rows mark clone size as missing; the rest say once, few, many or name a class of expanded clone.

TRBD1,-,TRBJ2-5,TRBV10-3,CASSGSRDSRETQHF,TGTGCCAGCAGTGGCAGCCGGGACAGCCGAGAGACCCAGCACTTC
TRBD1,-,TRBJ1-6,TRBV2,CASSASGDRANSPLHF,TGTGCCAGCAGTGCCTCCGGGGACAGGGCGAATTCACCCCTCCACTTT
-,-,TRBJ1-1,TRBV6-2/TRBV6-3,CASSSYGRAGAFF,TGTGCCAGCAGTTCCTACGGTAGGGCTGGAGCTTTCTTT
TRBD2,few,TRBJ2-3,TRBV10-1,CASSPTSGGTDTQYF,TGCGCCAGCAGTCCTACTAGCGGGGGCACAGATACGCAGTATTTT
-,many,TRBJ1-2,TRBV6-5,CASSLNPGYGYTF,TGTGCCAGCAGTTTAAATCCAGGGTATGGCTACACCTTC
-,-,TRBJ1-2,TRBV6-5,CASSPGGSDYGYTF,TGTGCCAGCAGTCCCGGCGGATCAGACTATGGCTACACCTTC
TRBD1,-,TRBJ2-6,TRBV29-1,CSVEETNRGSGANVLTF,TGCAGCGTTGAAGAGACCAACAGGGGATCTGGGGCCAACGTCCTGACTTTC
-,few,TRBJ2-7,TRBV10-3,CASIAGDVSSYEQYF,TGTGCCAGCATCGCTGGGGACGTTAGCTCCTACGAGCAGTACTTC
TRBD1,-,TRBJ1-5,TRBV24-1,CASSSRTGNNQPQHF,TGTGCCAGCAGTTCCCGGACAGGCAACAATCAGCCCCAGCATTTT
-,few,TRBJ1-1,TRBV9,CASSASSSRSNPEAFF,TGTGCCAGCAGCGCCAGTAGTAGCCGATCCAATCCTGAAGCTTTCTTT
-,few,TRBJ1-5,TRBV20-1,CSASASGGSNQPQHF,TGCAGTGCTAGTGCATCCGGGGGCAGCAATCAGCCCCAGCATTTT
-,few,TRBJ2-2,TRBV9,CASSVGGEHTGELFF,TGTGCCAGCAGCGTAGGGGGGGAGCACACCGGGGAGCTGTTTTTT
-,-,TRBJ1-4,TRBV20-1,CSASPAGSEKLFF,TGCAGTGCCTCCCCCGCGGGATCTGAAAAACTGTTTTTT
TRBD1,-,TRBJ1-2,TRBV7-2,CASRLGTASFKFHF,TGTGCCAGCAGACTCGGGACAGCTTCCTTCAAATTCCACTTC
-,many,TRBJ2-2,TRBV7-9,CASHNTGELFF,TGTGCCAGCCATAACACCGGGGAGCTGTTTTTT
-,-,TRBJ2-6,TRBV29-1,CSVGWDNVLTF,TGCAGCGTTGGCTGGGACAACGTCCTGACTTTC
TRBD1,-,TRBJ2-2,TRBV10-3,CAISRTGTNTGELFF,TGTGCCATCAGTAGGACAGGGACGAACACCGGGGAGCTGTTTTTT
TRBD2,-,TRBJ2-7,TRBV7-9,CASSPAGGQYF,TGTGCCAGCAGCCCAGCGGGAGGGCAGTACTTC
-,many,TRBJ2-5,TRBV4-2,CASSLDRDTNSETQYF,TGTGCCAGCAGCCTCGACCGGGACACAAACTCGGAGACCCAGTACTTC
-,few,TRBJ1-2,TRBV6-4,CASRRTRAYGYTF,TGTGCCAGCAGGCGGACAAGGGCCTATGGCTACACCTTC
-,-,TRBJ2-5,TRBV12-3/TRBV12-4,CASSLRLGIQETQYF,TGTGCCAGCAGCCTAAGGTTAGGGATTCAAGAGACCCAGTACTTC
-,-,TRBJ2-7,TRBV7-2,CASSLARLNEQYF,TGTGCCAGCAGCTTAGCGAGGCTAAATGAGCAGTACTTC
-,few,TRBJ2-2,TRBV7-3,CASSLTKGAGELFF,TGTGCCAGCAGCTTAACTAAGGGGGCCGGGGAGCTGTTTTTT
-,-,TRBJ2-7,TRBV25-1,CASSLGFSSYEQYF,TGTGCCAGCAGCTTAGGGTTTAGCTCCTACGAGCAGTACTTC
-,-,TRBJ2-7,TRBV2,CASSSGVHEQYF,TGTGCCAGCAGCTCCGGGGTCCACGAGCAGTACTTC
-,-,TRBJ1-1,TRBV7-2,CASSYGGARGAFF,TGTGCCAGCAGCTACGGGGGGGCGCGGGGTGCTTTCTTT
-,-,TRBJ2-5,TRBV15,CAPLAASETQYF,TGCGCCCCCTTGGCGGCTTCGGAGACCCAGTACTTC
-,-,TRBJ2-7,TRBV10-3,CASIQGLSYEQYF,TGTGCCAGCATTCAGGGGCTATCCTACGAGCAGTACTTC
TRBD1,many,TRBJ1-6,TRBV2,CASSEGQPYNSPLHF,TGTGCCAGCAGTGAGGGACAGCCCTATAATTCACCCCTCCACTTT
-,few,TRBJ1-1,TRBV20-1,CSATKYTEAFF,TGCAGTGCTACAAAGTACACTGAAGCTTTCTTT
TRBD1,-,TRBJ2-7,TRBV3-1,CASLTGTGYAEQYF,TGTGCCAGCCTCACCGGGACAGGGTATGCTGAGCAGTACTTC
-,-,TRBJ1-2,TRBV20-1,CSASSVDAGANYGYTF,TGCAGTGCCAGCAGTGTCGACGCGGGAGCTAACTATGGCTACACCTTC